Presented here are 23 T cell receptor beta chains from one specimen sequenced in a study of blood T cell repertoires in COVID-19. Measured with immunoSEQ multiplex PCR; TCRdb has only the in-frame clones, and not every one. The sample has about 40,000 clones, roughly 83% seen once. Sequences were obtained from peripheral blood. The receptors come from a woman between 55 and 75 years old with acute or convalescent COVID-19.

The V call is TRBV11-2, the J call TRBJ2-2; 9 nucleotides match TRBD2. This CDR3 is built from 16 residues. J gave up 4 bases and V 6 bases, and 9 bases lay outside the gene matches. CDR1 and CDR2 (germline): SGHAT, FQNNGV. CDR3 bases: TGTGCCAGCAGTCCACCTCTAGCGGGAATCACCGGGGAGCTGTTTTTT. Protein product: CASSPPLAGITGELFF.

The V call is TRBV6-5, the J call TRBJ1-2; TRBD1 matches at 7 bases. V was clipped by 7 bases and J by 8 bases; unmatched bases: 10. The V gene's germline CDR1 is MNHEY and CDR2 SVGAGI. CDR3 size: 13 residues. As DNA, the CDR3 is TGTGCCAGCAAGGGGGCCCGACGTTTCGGCTACACCTTC. The encoded protein is CASKGARRFGYTF.

This chain connects TRBV7-2 to TRBJ2-1, with TRBD1 identical over 7 bases. Germline V lookup: CDR1 SGHTA, CDR2 FQGNSA. This CDR3 has 14 amino acids. V lost 3 bases, J lost 2 bases, and 1 base stayed unmatched. The CDR3 DNA sequence: TGTGCCAGCAGCTTGGGGACAGCCTACAATGAGCAGTTCTTC. Protein product: CASSLGTAYNEQFF. Full variable domain (remainder filled in from reference TRBV7-2 and TRBJ2-1): GAGVSQSPSNKVTEKGKDVELRCDPISGHTALYWYRQSLGQGLEFLIYFQGNSAPDKSGLPSDRFSAERTGGSVSTLTIQRTQQEDSAVYLCASSLGTAYNEQFFGPGTRLTVL.

V usage is TRBV5-5 and J usage is TRBJ1-5; a possible D gene is TRBD1 (5 bases). V dropped 0 bases and J dropped 6 bases, with 13 bases sitting between them. Per the germline V gene, CDR1 is SGHKS and CDR2 is YYEKEE (reference sequence). CDR3 size: 15 residues. Here the CDR3 reads CASSLASAGIQPQHF. The CDR3 nucleotides are TGTGCCAGCAGCTTGGCCTCTGCAGGGATTCAGCCCCAGCATTTT.

The chain has TRBV5-1 and TRBJ2-2; D is undetermined. Germline values: CDR1 SGHRS, CDR2 YFSETQ. The CDR3 runs to 15 residues. The V end lost 6 bases, the J end lost 4 bases, and 16 bases lay between the germline ends. CDR3: CASNSGGEITGELFF. The CDR3 DNA sequence: TGCGCCAGCAATTCTGGCGGTGAGATCACCGGGGAGCTGTTTTTT.

The chain has TRBV2 and TRBJ2-1; D not certain. V gave up 2 bases and J gave up 4 bases, with 9 bases separating them. Germline CDR1 and CDR2: SNHLY and FYNNEI. The CDR3 spans 14 residues. The CDR3 loop is CASSEWRMYNEQFF. DNA for the CDR3: TGTGCCAGCAGTGAATGGCGGATGTACAATGAGCAGTTCTTC.

V is TRBV6-4 and J is TRBJ1-3; 7 bases map to TRBD1. The length of the CDR3 is 16 residues. The junction had 10 bases not matched to a gene; V was cut back by 3 bases and J by 5 bases. Germline loops: CDR1 MRHNA, CDR2 SNTAGT. Here the CDR3 DNA reads TGTGCCAGCAGTGAGCCGACAGGGCCACTAAGAAACACCATATATTTT. Protein product: CASSEPTGPLRNTIYF.

V is TRBV19 and J is TRBJ2-2; weak D call: TRBD1 (6 bases). Trimming stripped 4 bases from V and 6 bases from J, with 15 bases between. CDR3 length equals 15 residues. CDR1 is LNHDA, CDR2 SQIVND, per germline (reference sequence). For the CDR3, the DNA is TGTGCCAGTAGTAACCCACAGGGTGGGCCCGGGGAGCTGTTTTTT. Translated, it gives CASSNPQGGPGELFF. Using reference TRBV19 and TRBJ2-2 for the parts outside the CDR3, the full variable domain is DGGITQSPKYLFRKEGQNVTLSCEQNLNHDAMYWYRQDPGQGLRLIYYSQIVNDFQKGDIAEGYSVSREKKESFPLTVTSAQKNPTAFYLCASSNPQGGPGELFFGEGSRLTVL.

The chain uses TRBV2 and TRBJ2-7; a weak D match, TRBD2 (6 bases). Per the germline V gene, CDR1 is SNHLY and CDR2 is FYNNEI. Trimming took off 0 bases at V and 2 bases at J, with 11 bases between the two ends. This CDR3 comprises 15 residues. The CDR3 bases are TGTGCCAGCAGTGAAGCGCTTCTAGCGACCTACGAGCAGTACTTC. Encoded protein: CASSEALLATYEQYF.

This clone has only one observation. The chain uses TRBV3-1 (or the pseudogene TRBV3-2) and TRBJ2-4; D call uncertain. V shed 7 bases and J shed 0 bases, with 13 bases lying between them. From germline, CDR1 is LGHDT and CDR2 YNNKEL (reference sequence). The CDR3 has 15 amino acids. The CDR3 loop is CASTHSSLAKNIQYF. The CDR3 DNA is TGTGCCAGCACCCACTCCTCTCTAGCCAAAAACATTCAGTACTTC.

The chain combines TRBV3-1 (or the pseudogene TRBV3-2) with TRBJ1-6, with D perhaps TRBD1 (5 bases). V was cut by 1 base and J by 7 bases, with 14 bases left in between. The length of the CDR3 is 16 residues. Per germline, CDR1 LGHDT and CDR2 YNNKEL (reference sequence). The CDR3 DNA reads as TGTGCCAGCAGCCAAGCCCCGGGCGGACAAAATTCACCCCTCCACTTT. It translates to CASSQAPGGQNSPLHF.

The chain recombines TRBV19 with TRBJ2-2, with D perhaps TRBD1 (6 bases). Trimming removed 7 bases at V and 0 bases at J, with 12 bases between. There are 15 residues in the CDR3. The germline V gene encodes CDR1 LNHDA and CDR2 SQIVND (reference sequence). The CDR3 loop reads CASTPGHPNTGELFF. In DNA form, the CDR3 reads TGTGCCAGTACTCCGGGACACCCGAACACCGGGGAGCTGTTTTTT. The full variable domain, with the rest looked up from reference TRBV19 and TRBJ2-2, is DGGITQSPKYLFRKEGQNVTLSCEQNLNHDAMYWYRQDPGQGLRLIYYSQIVNDFQKGDIAEGYSVSREKKESFPLTVTSAQKNPTAFYLCASTPGHPNTGELFFGEGSRLTVL.

For the CDR3, the DNA is TGTGCCAGTAGTTCGGCGGGAGGGGTAAATGAGCAGTTCTTC. This encodes CASSSAGGVNEQFF. This chain connects TRBV19 to TRBJ2-1; TRBD2 matches 9 bases. J was trimmed by 7 bases and V by 5 bases; bases with no gene match: 6. This CDR3 is built from 14 residues. CDR1 and CDR2 (germline): LNHDA, SQIVND (reference sequence). Using reference TRBV19 and TRBJ2-1 for the parts outside the CDR3, the full variable domain is DGGITQSPKYLFRKEGQNVTLSCEQNLNHDAMYWYRQDPGQGLRLIYYSQIVNDFQKGDIAEGYSVSREKKESFPLTVTSAQKNPTAFYLCASSSAGGVNEQFFGPGTRLTVL.

This rearrangement joins TRBV4-1 to TRBJ1-6, with 10 bases fitting TRBD1. With V trimmed by 2 bases and J by 9 bases, 4 bases remained unmatched. This CDR3 is 15 amino acids long. Germline values: CDR1 MGHRA, CDR2 YSYEKL. The CDR3: CASSQPRDRGSPLHF. CDR3 sequence (DNA): TGCGCCAGCAGCCAACCCCGGGACAGGGGTTCACCCCTCCACTTT.

This sequence joins TRBV2 and TRBJ2-7, with D perhaps TRBD1 (6 bases). The CDR3 totals 14 residues. Trimming stripped 6 bases from V and 2 bases from J, with 14 bases between. Germline V lookup: CDR1 SNHLY, CDR2 FYNNEI. The CDR3 nucleotides read TGTGCCAGCAGCCCTAGGACAGCAGCCTACGAGCAGTACTTC. Its protein product is CASSPRTAAYEQYF.

The chain links TRBV30 to TRBJ2-1; D is perhaps TRBD2 (5 bases). This CDR3 is built from 12 residues. Trimming removed 3 bases at V and 4 bases at J, with 7 bases between. The germline V gene encodes CDR1 GTSNPN and CDR2 SVGIG (reference sequence). This chain's CDR3 is CAWRERYNEQFF. The CDR3 bases are TGTGCCTGGAGGGAGCGGTACAATGAGCAGTTCTTC.

This clone was observed a few times. J is TRBJ2-2 and V is TRBV2, with D possibly being TRBD2 (5 bases). CDR1 SNHLY and CDR2 FYNNEI come from the germline V gene. The CDR3 runs to 15 residues. V lost 6 bases and J lost 0, with 11 bases in between. CDR3 loop: CASRILVANTGELFF. For the CDR3, the DNA is TGTGCCAGCAGGATACTAGTGGCGAACACCGGGGAGCTGTTTTTT.

The chain uses TRBV2 and TRBJ1-5, with TRBD1 as a possible D gene (5 bases). V lost 4 bases, J lost 4 bases, and 14 bases lay in between. The CDR3 loop spans 15 amino acids. From germline, CDR1 is SNHLY and CDR2 FYNNEI. The CDR3 loop is CASSVVGGENQPQHF. CDR3 nucleotide sequence: TGTGCCAGCAGTGTTGTTGGGGGGGAGAATCAGCCCCAGCATTTT. The full variable domain, completed using reference TRBV2 and TRBJ1-5, is EPEVTQTPSHQVTQMGQEVILRCVPISNHLYFYWYRQILGQKVEFLVSFYNNEISEKSEIFDDQFSVERPDGSNFTLKIRSTKLEDSAMYFCASSVVGGENQPQHFGDGTRLSIL.

This clone was seen a few times. The rearrangement joins TRBV6-1 to TRBJ1-1; 7 bases are a match to TRBD1. This CDR3 is 23 amino acids long. Trimming took 2 bases from V and 11 from J; bases not matched to a gene: 38. Germline V gene data show CDR1 as MNHNS and CDR2 as SASEGT. The CDR3 reads CASSENPGRHATGAREGYRLAFF. CDR3 sequence (DNA): TGTGCCAGCAGTGAAAACCCGGGGAGACATGCAACAGGGGCCCGGGAAGGTTATAGGCTGGCTTTCTTT.

The chain recombines TRBV5-4 with TRBJ2-2; D may be TRBD1 (6 bases). Trimming stripped 1 base from V and 4 bases from J, with 14 bases between. Germline assignment: CDR1 SGHNT and CDR2 YYREEE (reference sequence). The CDR3 is 16 residues long. The CDR3 loop is CASSLRSGAPTGELFF. The CDR3 region has the DNA TGTGCCAGCAGCTTGAGGTCAGGGGCGCCCACCGGGGAGCTGTTTTTT.

The CDR3 here is CASSFDRGSGPQHF. The CDR3 DNA is TGTGCCAGCTCATTCGACAGGGGGTCGGGGCCCCAGCATTTT. The chain joins TRBV18 to TRBJ1-5, with TRBD1 matching over 9 bases. CDR3 length: 14 residues. Germline V CDR1 and CDR2: KGHSH, LQKENI. V dropped 5 bases and J dropped 9; count of bases not matched to a gene: 8. Based on the CDR3 plus reference TRBV18 and TRBJ1-5, the full variable domain is NAGVMQNPRHLVRRRGQEARLRCSPMKGHSHVYWYRQLPEEGLKFMVYLQKENIIDESGMPKERFSAEFPKEGPSILRIQQVVRGDSAAYFCASSFDRGSGPQHFGDGTRLSIL.

The chain couples TRBV6-2 or TRBV6-3 to TRBJ1-6; D perhaps matches TRBD1 (5 bases). The germline V and J ends were trimmed by 5 bases and 7 bases, with 15 bases remaining between them. The CDR3 has 15 residues. The V gene's germline CDR1 is MNHEY and CDR2 SVGEGT. CDR3 loop: CASSTYDSRNSPLHF. For the CDR3, the DNA is TGTGCCAGCAGTACATACGACAGCAGAAATTCACCCCTCCACTTT.

The chain employs TRBV18 and TRBJ1-4; maybe TRBD1 (6 bases). Germline loops: CDR1 KGHSH, CDR2 LQKENI. The CDR3 is made up of 18 amino acids. V was pared by 2 bases and J by 3 bases, with 19 bases between. The CDR3 DNA reads as TGTGCCAGCTCACCAGGGGGCCCGACCAATGGAGCTAATGAAAAACTGTTTTTT. Translating it yields CASSPGGPTNGANEKLFF.